What follows are 28 T cell receptor beta chains derived from one specimen sequenced in a study of human T cells and chemical hapten exposure. MiXCR, applied by TCRdb to the RACE reads, yields one record per CDR3 protein. The sample records about 180,000 distinct CDR3 sequences, under 35% being singletons. Stated time point: pre-sensitization, week 0. Indicated treatment: therapeutic diphenylcyclopropenone sensitization with weekly scalp DPC. The sequenced sample was whole blood, obtained in connection with sensitization to the hapten diphenylcyclopropenone (DPC). These TCRs come from a woman in her thirties with alopecia areata. Some clones in this sample may be carry-over from other donors' samples.

This sequence joins TRBV6-6 and TRBJ2-5; D might be TRBD2 (6 bases). Looked up from germline, CDR1 is MNHNY and CDR2 is SVGAGI (reference sequence). V shed 5 bases and J shed 2 bases, with 12 bases lying between them. The length of the CDR3 is 14 residues. The CDR3 here is CASSLSTRQETQYF. CDR3 DNA: TGTGCCAGCAGTCTGTCGACTAGGCAAGAGACCCAGTACTTC.

The chain combines TRBV20-1 with TRBJ2-7, with 8 bases identical to TRBD1. V gave up 5 bases and J gave up 0 bases; unmatched junction bases: 9. Germline loops: CDR1 DFQATT, CDR2 SNEGSKA (reference sequence). The CDR3 covers 15 residues. The CDR3 nucleotides read TGCAGTGCTCCGCAAGACAGGGGCTTCTCCTACGAGCAGTACTTC. Translating it yields CSAPQDRGFSYEQYF.

The table lists this clonotype with a few counts. V gene TRBV29-1 combines with J gene TRBJ2-7; D gene ambiguous. Germline V lookup: CDR1 SQVTM, CDR2 ANQGSEA. Trimming stripped 1 base from V and 4 bases from J, with 5 bases between. The CDR3 runs 11 residues. This chain's CDR3 is CSVEVRYEQYF. In DNA form, the CDR3 reads TGCAGCGTTGAAGTGCGGTACGAGCAGTACTTC.

The V and J genes are TRBV2 and TRBJ2-7, with TRBD2 matching over 9 bases. Trimming at V came to 0 bases and at J to 3 bases, leaving 9 bases not matched to a gene. CDR3 length: 17 amino acids. From germline, CDR1 is SNHLY and CDR2 FYNNEI. The CDR3, as DNA: TGTGCCAGCAGTGAAGCCCCCCCCGGGACTAGCCTCTACGAGCAGTACTTC. Amino acids: CASSEAPPGTSLYEQYF.

This clonotype was counted only a few times. This sequence joins TRBV28 and TRBJ2-7; D remains unclear. Germline loops: CDR1 MDHEN, CDR2 SYDVKM. The CDR3 consists of 14 residues. V dropped 2 bases and J dropped 0 bases, with 8 bases sitting between them. CDR3 region: CASSLGPSSYEQYF. CDR3 nucleotide sequence: TGTGCCAGCAGTTTAGGTCCTAGCTCCTACGAGCAGTACTTC.

The chain recombines TRBV18 with TRBJ2-3; perhaps TRBD1 as D (5 bases). Germline V gene sequence: CDR1 KGHSH, CDR2 LQKENI. This CDR3 has 14 residues. Trimming removed 3 bases at V and 2 bases at J, with 9 bases between. CDR3 DNA sequence: TGTGCCAGCTCACCGCCGGACAACACAGATACGCAGTATTTT. Translation gives CASSPPDNTDTQYF.

V is TRBV5-1 and J is TRBJ2-3, with 9 positions matching TRBD2. Germline-derived CDR1 and CDR2 are SGHRS and YFSETQ. CDR3 length: 15 residues. The V gene end was trimmed by 4 bases and the J gene end by 8 bases; junction bases not matched to a gene: 11. CDR3 nucleotide sequence: TGCGCCAGCAGCCTAGGGGGGCGGGAGGGCCTTACGCAGTATTTT. Translated: CASSLGGREGLTQYF.

The chain has TRBV10-2 and TRBJ2-3, with 8 bases matching TRBD1. J lost 0 bases, V lost 7 bases, and 6 bases had no gene match. CDR1 is WSHSY and CDR2 is SAAADI in the germline V gene. The CDR3 is 15 amino acids. The CDR3 is CASIDGQGSTDTQYF. The CDR3 coding sequence is TGCGCCAGCATTGACGGACAGGGTAGCACAGATACGCAGTATTTT.

CDR3 loop: CAWAIGLSGNEQFF. The CDR3 DNA is TGTGCCTGGGCCATCGGACTCTCGGGTAATGAGCAGTTCTTC. The chain carries TRBV30 and TRBJ2-1; perhaps TRBD2 as D (5 bases). Looked up from germline, CDR1 is GTSNPN and CDR2 is SVGIG (reference sequence). V lost 5 bases and J lost 7, with 18 bases in between. There are 14 residues in the CDR3.

This clonotype was found a few times. V gene TRBV6-5 combines with J gene TRBJ2-1, with D perhaps matching TRBD2 (5 bases). This CDR3 contains 13 residues. V lost 5 bases to trimming and J lost 11 bases, with 16 bases between them. The germline V gene encodes CDR1 MNHEY and CDR2 SVGAGI. CDR3 sequence reads: CASSRRGMGKQFF. In DNA, the CDR3 is TGTGCCAGCAGTCGCCGGGGTATGGGTAAGCAGTTCTTC.

The chain uses TRBV12-3 or TRBV12-4 and TRBJ2-7; no definite D call. Trimming stripped 1 base from V and 7 bases from J, with 11 bases between. This CDR3 contains 13 residues. CDR3: CASSLVTRREQYF. The CDR3 region has the DNA TGTGCCAGCAGTTTAGTAACCAGACGGGAGCAGTACTTC.

In its sample, this clonotype was seen a few times. This chain connects TRBV20-1 to TRBJ1-2, with a weak D call TRBD1 (5 bases). The CDR3 covers 16 residues. Per the germline V gene, CDR1 is DFQATT and CDR2 is SNEGSKA (reference sequence). With 1 base removed from V and 1 base from J, the gap between germline ends came to 16 bases. The CDR3 region is CSARVFREGFNYGYTF. In nucleotides, the CDR3 is TGCAGTGCTAGAGTCTTCCGCGAGGGGTTTAACTATGGCTACACCTTC.

This clonotype showed up just a few times. This chain links TRBV12-3 or TRBV12-4 with TRBJ1-1, with a possible D match to TRBD1 (6 bases). Trimming removed 5 bases from V and 5 bases from J, with 21 bases in between. This CDR3 has 16 residues. DNA for the CDR3: TGTGCCAGCAGTCGGTCGCGCGGGGGGCGAAGGACTGAAGCTTTCTTT. Translation gives CASSRSRGGRRTEAFF.

This clonotype has a count of ten or more. This chain connects TRBV18 to TRBJ1-5; D not certain. V dropped 4 bases and J dropped 2 bases, with 12 bases sitting between them. Germline V lookup: CDR1 KGHSH, CDR2 LQKENI. This CDR3 comprises 15 residues. CDR3 sequence (DNA): TGTGCCAGCTCACGGGGAGGAAATGGCAATCAGCCCCAGCATTTT. Translated: CASSRGGNGNQPQHF.

This clonotype turned up a few times. The chain uses TRBV20-1 and TRBJ2-1, with 8 positions matching TRBD1. This CDR3 spans 15 amino acids. With 6 bases clipped from V and 7 bases from J, the junction kept 14 bases outside the gene matches. Per germline, CDR1 DFQATT and CDR2 SNEGSKA (reference sequence). The CDR3 nucleotides are TGCAGTGCATTGGACAGGGTCCGTGTTTCGAATGAGCAGTTCTTC. Amino acids: CSALDRVRVSNEQFF.

The chain is built from TRBV18 and TRBJ2-5, with D uncertain. The CDR3 extends over 13 amino acids. CDR1 and CDR2 (germline): KGHSH, LQKENI. Trimming removed 3 bases at V and 0 bases at J, with 5 bases between. Here the CDR3 reads CASSPGNQETQYF. In DNA form, the CDR3 reads TGTGCCAGCTCACCCGGCAACCAAGAGACCCAGTACTTC.

There are a few counts of this clonotype. The V call is TRBV29-1, the J call TRBJ2-1; unclear D gene. This CDR3 region has 10 residues. V was shortened by 0 bases and J by 9 bases, with 3 bases between the two germline ends. CDR1 is SQVTM, CDR2 ANQGSEA, per germline. This chain's CDR3 is CSVEEGEQFF. The CDR3 DNA reads as TGCAGCGTTGAAGAGGGTGAGCAGTTCTTC.

This rearrangement joins TRBV29-1 to TRBJ2-3; D is ambiguous. The CDR3 covers 16 residues. From germline, CDR1 is SQVTM and CDR2 ANQGSEA. V was clipped by 0 bases and J by 6 bases, with 19 bases between them. In nucleotides, the CDR3 is TGCAGCGTTGAAGATCTGAACTTCTTAGCACAGGATACGCAGTATTTT. This translates into CSVEDLNFLAQDTQYF.

V gene TRBV20-1 combines with J gene TRBJ2-7, with D unclear. Trimming shortened V by 0 bases and J by 4 bases, and 10 bases separated the two germline ends. The CDR3 extends over 13 amino acids. Germline loops: CDR1 DFQATT, CDR2 SNEGSKA (reference sequence). The CDR3 nucleotides are TGCAGTGCTAGAGATATCCAGGCGTACGAGCAGTACTTC. Translating gives CSARDIQAYEQYF.

This chain joins TRBV28 and TRBJ2-2, with D tentatively TRBD1 (5 bases). The CDR3 totals 15 residues. V was pared by 7 bases and J by 4 bases, with 16 bases between. Germline CDR1 is MDHEN and CDR2 is SYDVKM. The CDR3 coding sequence is TGTGCCAGCAAAGGGGATACATGGGCCACCGGGGAGCTGTTTTTT. It specifies CASKGDTWATGELFF.

This clonotype was detected only a few times. The chain employs TRBV28 and TRBJ2-3; D may be TRBD2 (5 bases). This CDR3 spans 11 amino acids. Trimming took 10 bases from V and 11 from J, leaving 16 bases between them. Per germline, CDR1 MDHEN and CDR2 SYDVKM. CDR3 amino acids: CATGLGREQYF. The CDR3 DNA reads as TGTGCCACGGGATTAGGCCGGGAGCAGTATTTT.

This clonotype has only a few counts. V usage is TRBV28 and J usage is TRBJ2-1; TRBD2 matches 14 bases. Germline CDR1 and CDR2: MDHEN and SYDVKM. The CDR3 is made up of 15 amino acids. Trimming cost V 0 bases and J 12 bases; bases outside gene matches: 4. The CDR3 region is CASSLWGTSGGPQFF. The CDR3 DNA reads as TGTGCCAGCAGTTTATGGGGGACTAGCGGGGGTCCGCAGTTCTTC.

This sequence joins TRBV4-3 and TRBJ2-2; tentatively, D is TRBD1 (5 bases). This CDR3 has 16 residues. Germline lookup yields CDR1 LGHNA and CDR2 YSLEER. V was shortened by 1 base and J by 4 bases, with 13 bases between the two germline ends. CDR3 loop: CASSQVAVQGTGELFF. The CDR3 DNA is TGCGCCAGCAGCCAAGTGGCGGTTCAGGGCACCGGGGAGCTGTTTTTT.

This clonotype was counted a few times. The chain joins TRBV5-8 to TRBJ2-4, with TRBD2 identical over 13 bases. The CDR3 spans 15 residues. Germline V CDR1 and CDR2: SGHTS, YDEGEE. V lost 7 bases, J lost 2 bases, and 3 bases stayed unmatched. The CDR3 DNA sequence: TGTGCCAGCGGACTAGCGGGAGCGACCAAAAACATTCAGTACTTC. It translates to CASGLAGATKNIQYF.

This chain connects TRBV11-2 to TRBJ2-1, with TRBD1 identical over 9 bases. V was pared by 5 bases and J by 10 bases, with 9 bases of the junction left unmatched. CDR3 size: 14 residues. Germline V gene data show CDR1 as SGHAT and CDR2 as FQNNGV. Here the CDR3 DNA reads TGTGCCAGCAGCCCGGACAGGGGATTTGAAGAGCAGTTCTTC. Its translation: CASSPDRGFEEQFF. The entire variable domain, with the rest obtained from reference TRBV11-2 and TRBJ2-1, is as follows: EAGVAQSPRYKIIEKRQSVAFWCNPISGHATLYWYQQILGQGPKLLIQFQNNGVVDDSQLPKDRFSAERLKGVDSTLKIQPAKLEDSAVYLCASSPDRGFEEQFFGPGTRLTVL.

This clonotype was recorded a few times. The V gene is TRBV29-1, the J gene TRBJ2-3; 8 bases align to TRBD1. J lost 2 bases, V lost 4 bases, and 5 bases had no gene match. CDR3 length: 14 amino acids. Per germline, CDR1 SQVTM and CDR2 ANQGSEA. The CDR3 DNA reads TGCAGCGTTGTTCCCAGGGGGCACACAGATACGCAGTATTTT. Protein: CSVVPRGHTDTQYF.

The V call is TRBV7-3, the J call TRBJ2-1; D ambiguous. The germline CDR1 and CDR2 sequences are SGHTA and FQGTGA. Trimming took 1 base from V and 5 from J, leaving 6 bases between them. The CDR3 has 13 residues. The CDR3 DNA is TGTGCCAGCAGCTTAATAGGGCACAATGAGCAGTTCTTC. As protein: CASSLIGHNEQFF.

V is TRBV11-2 and J is TRBJ2-3; maybe TRBD2 (7 bases). Germline CDR1 and CDR2: SGHAT and FQNNGV. V was cut by 5 bases and J by 2 bases, with 14 bases left in between. The CDR3 is 15 amino acids. The CDR3 nucleotides read TGTGCCAGCAGCGCCAACGGGGGGCCCACAGATACGCAGTATTTT. This sequence encodes CASSANGGPTDTQYF. Using reference TRBV11-2 and TRBJ2-3 for the parts outside the CDR3, the full variable domain is EAGVAQSPRYKIIEKRQSVAFWCNPISGHATLYWYQQILGQGPKLLIQFQNNGVVDDSQLPKDRFSAERLKGVDSTLKIQPAKLEDSAVYLCASSANGGPTDTQYFGPGTRLTVL.